The 4 T cell receptor beta chains listed next were all sequenced from one sample in a study of cytomegalovirus exposure and HLA in healthy donors. Some clones are missing from TCRdb's copy, which holds only in-frame ones; the method was immunoSEQ multiplex PCR. In the table there are about 130,000 clones, 88% of which are singletons. Sequencing input: PBMCs. These receptors originate from a man aged 25 to 40 in good health and CMV-seronegative.

This clone was recorded a few times. The rearrangement uses TRBV4-3 and TRBJ1-6, with D unresolved. CDR1 is LGHNA and CDR2 is YSLEER in the germline V gene. The CDR3 is made up of 13 amino acids. The ends were cut back, 1 base at V and 10 bases at J, with 8 bases in the middle. The CDR3 spells CASSQGSISPLHF. The CDR3 DNA follows: TGCGCCAGCAGCCAAGGTAGCATCTCACCCCTCCACTTT.

Only one count was recorded for this clone. The V gene is TRBV29-1, the J gene TRBJ2-1; 10 bases map to TRBD2. The CDR3 runs to 12 residues. The V gene end was trimmed by 6 bases and the J gene end by 10 bases; junction bases not matched to a gene: 6. The V gene's germline CDR1 is SQVTM and CDR2 ANQGSEA. The CDR3 loop is CSVLAGSPEQFF. The CDR3 coding sequence is TGCAGCGTACTAGCGGGGAGTCCCGAGCAGTTCTTC.

The rearrangement uses TRBV7-3 and TRBJ2-2; 7 nucleotides agree with TRBD2. The CDR3 consists of 14 residues. V shed 8 bases, J shed 2 bases, and the junction held 5 bases outside the gene matches. CDR1 and CDR2 from the germline V gene are SGHTA and FQGTGA. CDR3 sequence (DNA): TGTGCCAGCGCTAGCGGCCATAACACCGGGGAGCTGTTTTTT. It yields the protein CASASGHNTGELFF.

The gene calls are TRBV19 and TRBJ2-3, with D maybe TRBD1 (5 bases). Trimming removed 9 bases from V and 6 bases from J, with 16 bases in between. The CDR3 loop spans 13 amino acids. Germline V CDR1 and CDR2: LNHDA, SQIVND (reference sequence). Written as DNA, the CDR3 is TGTGCCAGCCGACAGACCACTGGGGATACGCAGTATTTT. It yields the protein CASRQTTGDTQYF.